These 15 T cell receptor beta chains were all obtained from the same sample, sequenced in a study of blood T cell repertoires in COVID-19 (dated by TCRdb to the early 2020s). Libraries came from the immunoSEQ multiplex PCR assay. TCRdb re-hosts the immuneACCESS table, in-frame sequences only. Its copies lack some clones; in the studies checked, an unresolved V gene accounts for under half of them, and the cause for the rest is not known. Across this sample there are 200,000 to 250,000 clones, with roughly 87% seen only once. About 6% of the sample is held by the ten biggest clonotypes. The material sequenced was PBMCs or T cells enriched from blood (not recorded which). The receptors shown here come from a young woman with acute COVID-19.

This chain connects TRBV7-6 to TRBJ1-2; 10 bases align to TRBD1. CDR1 is SGHVS and CDR2 is FNYEAQ in the germline V gene. CDR3 size: 17 residues. V gave up 5 bases and J gave up 0 bases; unmatched junction bases: 9. For the CDR3, the DNA is TGTGCCAGCAGCCCGGACCGGGACAGGGGAACTAACTATGGCTACACCTTC. It translates to CASSPDRDRGTNYGYTF.

The chain recombines TRBV14 with TRBJ1-2, with D maybe TRBD1 (5 bases). This CDR3 comprises 13 residues. Germline values: CDR1 SGHDN, CDR2 FVKESK. V shed 4 bases and J shed 5 bases, with 11 bases lying between them. CDR3 nucleotides: TGTGCCAGCAGCCTACCTACAGGTTATGGCTACACCTTC. Amino acids: CASSLPTGYGYTF.

The table lists this clone with a count of one. CDR3 coding DNA: TGCAGCGTTGAAGAAACCGGAGGACAGCCCCAGCATTTT. As protein: CSVEETGGQPQHF. This chain links TRBV29-1 with TRBJ1-5, with no clear D. Germline assignment: CDR1 SQVTM and CDR2 ANQGSEA. Between the trimmed V and J ends, which lost 0 bases and 7 bases, there was a span of 10 bases. The CDR3 totals 13 residues.

The chain links TRBV10-3 to TRBJ2-5; a weak D match, TRBD1 (6 bases). V was clipped by 3 bases and J by 6 bases, with 14 bases between them. This CDR3 spans 14 amino acids. Looked up from germline, CDR1 is ENHRY and CDR2 is SYGVKD. In nucleotides, the CDR3 is TGTGCCATCAGTGATGGAACAGGGAGTAAGACCCAGTACTTC. Its translation: CAISDGTGSKTQYF.

As DNA, the CDR3 is TGTGCCAGCAGTGATTTCGAAGGGGACTCCTACGAGCAGTACTTC. Amino acid sequence: CASSDFEGDSYEQYF. This chain connects TRBV6-1 to TRBJ2-7; tentatively, D is TRBD1 (5 bases). The CDR3 loop spans 15 amino acids. Germline V lookup: CDR1 MNHNS, CDR2 SASEGT. V was cut by 3 bases and J by 0 bases, with 12 bases left in between.

V gene TRBV20-1 combines with J gene TRBJ1-5; D possibly corresponds to TRBD1 (5 bases). V was cut by 3 bases and J by 6 bases, with 12 bases left in between. The CDR3 has 13 residues. CDR1 is DFQATT, CDR2 SNEGSKA, per germline (reference sequence). CDR3 residues: CSASFLGGQPQHF. The CDR3 DNA reads TGCAGTGCTAGTTTCCTGGGGGGTCAGCCCCAGCATTTT.

This sequence joins TRBV13 and TRBJ2-1, with D perhaps matching TRBD2 (6 bases). V gave up 0 bases and J gave up 2 bases, with 8 bases separating them. CDR1 and CDR2 from the germline V gene are PRHDT and FYEKMQ (reference sequence). This CDR3 is built from 15 residues. The CDR3 region has the DNA TGTGCCAGCAGCTTAGGGCGGGACCCCTACAATGAGCAGTTCTTC. Translation: CASSLGRDPYNEQFF.

The rearrangement joins TRBV2 to TRBJ1-5; tentatively, D is TRBD1 (5 bases). This CDR3 is 13 amino acids long. The germline V gene has CDR1 SNHLY and CDR2 FYNNEI. Deletions cut 7 bases from V and 5 bases from J, with 12 bases between. The CDR3 DNA reads TGTGCCAGCACCAGGGTAGTAGATCAGCCCCAGCATTTT. Protein: CASTRVVDQPQHF.

The chain joins TRBV7-9 to TRBJ2-7; 7 positions agree with TRBD1. V gave up 8 bases and J gave up 2 bases; unmatched junction bases: 21. The length of the CDR3 is 18 residues. CDR1 and CDR2 (germline): SEHNR, FQNEAQ (reference sequence). The CDR3 DNA reads as TGTGCCAGCGGACACACAGGGGCCATTACCCAAGGACCCTACGAGCAGTACTTC. It translates to CASGHTGAITQGPYEQYF.

The chain couples TRBV9 to TRBJ1-4; 8 bases match TRBD1. The trim removed 4 bases at V and 4 bases at J, leaving 6 bases unmatched. Looked up from germline, CDR1 is SGDLS and CDR2 is YYNGEE. The CDR3 length is 15 residues. The CDR3 region has the DNA TGTGCCAGCAGCTCCCAGGGGGCTCTTAATGAAAAACTGTTTTTT. It yields the protein CASSSQGALNEKLFF.

This chain links TRBV6-5 with TRBJ1-1, with a possible D match to TRBD1 (6 bases). V gave up 6 bases and J gave up 5 bases, with 13 bases separating them. Per germline, CDR1 MNHEY and CDR2 SVGAGI. This CDR3 region has 13 residues. For the CDR3, the DNA is TGTGCCAGCAGACCCTCGGGACAAACTGAAGCTTTCTTT. Protein sequence: CASRPSGQTEAFF.

The rearrangement uses TRBV2 and TRBJ1-5; 7 nucleotides line up with TRBD1. The length of the CDR3 is 18 residues. Germline V lookup: CDR1 SNHLY, CDR2 FYNNEI. With 6 bases clipped from V and 2 bases from J, the junction kept 16 bases outside the gene matches. CDR3 in DNA: TGTGCCAGCAGGAAAGGCAGAAGACAGGGTTGGGGCAATCAGCCCCAGCATTTT. It specifies CASRKGRRQGWGNQPQHF.

This sequence joins TRBV5-4 and TRBJ2-3, with 13 bases lining up with TRBD2. Per the germline V gene, CDR1 is SGHNT and CDR2 is YYREEE (reference sequence). Trimming at V came to 0 bases and at J to 0 bases, leaving 4 bases not matched to a gene. This CDR3 is built from 18 residues. CDR3 nucleotides: TGTGCCAGCAGCTTGGTTGGACTAGCGGGAGTCAGCACAGATACGCAGTATTTT. This translates into CASSLVGLAGVSTDTQYF.

The V call is TRBV10-3, the J call TRBJ2-4; the D gene is possibly TRBD2 (5 bases). Germline lookup yields CDR1 ENHRY and CDR2 SYGVKD. The CDR3 loop spans 14 amino acids. With 0 bases removed from V and 5 bases from J, the gap between germline ends came to 8 bases. For the CDR3, the DNA is TGTGCCATCAGTGAGTCTAGGGAGCAAAACATTCAGTACTTC. This encodes CAISESREQNIQYF.

This chain's CDR3 is CAIRKAGSTDTQYF. The DNA for the CDR3 is TGTGCCATCAGGAAAGCGGGTTCCACAGATACGCAGTATTTT. V and J are TRBV10-3 and TRBJ2-3, with D possibly TRBD2 on 6 matching bases. Germline V lookup: CDR1 ENHRY, CDR2 SYGVKD. The CDR3 extends over 14 amino acids. Trimming removed 6 bases at V and 2 bases at J, with 12 bases between.